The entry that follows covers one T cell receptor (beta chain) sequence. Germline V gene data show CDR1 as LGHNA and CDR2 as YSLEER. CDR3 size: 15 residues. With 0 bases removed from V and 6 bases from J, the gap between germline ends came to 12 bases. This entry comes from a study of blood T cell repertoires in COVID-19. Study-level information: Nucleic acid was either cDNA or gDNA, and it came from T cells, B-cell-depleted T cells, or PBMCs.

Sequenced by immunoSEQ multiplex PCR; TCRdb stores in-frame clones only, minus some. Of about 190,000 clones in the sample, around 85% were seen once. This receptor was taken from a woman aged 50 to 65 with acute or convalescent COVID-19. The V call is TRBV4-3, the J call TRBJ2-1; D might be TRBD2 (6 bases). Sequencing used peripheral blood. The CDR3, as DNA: TGCGCCAGCAGCCAAGATGGGGAGGTGGGCAATGAGCAGTTCTTC. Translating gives CASSQDGEVGNEQFF.